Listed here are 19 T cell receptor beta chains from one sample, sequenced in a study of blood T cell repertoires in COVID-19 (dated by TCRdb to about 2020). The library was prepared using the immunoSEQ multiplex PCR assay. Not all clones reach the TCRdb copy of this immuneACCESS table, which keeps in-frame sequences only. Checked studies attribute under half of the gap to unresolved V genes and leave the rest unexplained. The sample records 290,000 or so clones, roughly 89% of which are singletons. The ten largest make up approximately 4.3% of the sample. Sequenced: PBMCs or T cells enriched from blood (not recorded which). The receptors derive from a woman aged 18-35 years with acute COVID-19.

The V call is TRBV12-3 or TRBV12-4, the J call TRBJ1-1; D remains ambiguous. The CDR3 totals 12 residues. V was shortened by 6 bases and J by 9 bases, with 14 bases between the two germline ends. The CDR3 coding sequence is TGTGCCAGCAGCCTGCCGAGCCCCAAAGCTTTCTTT. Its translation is CASSLPSPKAFF.

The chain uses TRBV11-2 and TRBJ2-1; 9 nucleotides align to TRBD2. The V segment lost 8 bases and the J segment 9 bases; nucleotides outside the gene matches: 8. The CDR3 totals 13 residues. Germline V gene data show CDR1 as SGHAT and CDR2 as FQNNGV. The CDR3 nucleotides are TGTGCCAGCGGGGTAGCGGGAGTAGGTGAGCAGTTCTTC. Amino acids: CASGVAGVGEQFF.

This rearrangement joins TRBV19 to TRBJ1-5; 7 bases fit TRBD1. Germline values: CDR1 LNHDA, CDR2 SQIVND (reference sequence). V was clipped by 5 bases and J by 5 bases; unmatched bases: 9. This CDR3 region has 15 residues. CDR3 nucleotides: TGTGCCAGTAGTTCATGGGACAGAACGGATCAGCCCCAGCATTTT. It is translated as CASSSWDRTDQPQHF.

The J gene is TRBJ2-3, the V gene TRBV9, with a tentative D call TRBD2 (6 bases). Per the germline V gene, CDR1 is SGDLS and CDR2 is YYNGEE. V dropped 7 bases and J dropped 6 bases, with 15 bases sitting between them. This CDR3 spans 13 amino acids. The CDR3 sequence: CASGGVNRDTQYF. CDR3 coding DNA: TGTGCCAGCGGAGGGGTTAATCGGGATACGCAGTATTTT.

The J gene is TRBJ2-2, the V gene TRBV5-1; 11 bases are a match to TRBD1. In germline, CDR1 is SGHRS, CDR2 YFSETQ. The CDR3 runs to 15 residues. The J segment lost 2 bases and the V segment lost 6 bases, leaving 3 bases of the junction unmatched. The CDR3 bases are TGCGCCAGCATGGACAGGGGGCCAAACACCGGGGAGCTGTTTTTT. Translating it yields CASMDRGPNTGELFF.

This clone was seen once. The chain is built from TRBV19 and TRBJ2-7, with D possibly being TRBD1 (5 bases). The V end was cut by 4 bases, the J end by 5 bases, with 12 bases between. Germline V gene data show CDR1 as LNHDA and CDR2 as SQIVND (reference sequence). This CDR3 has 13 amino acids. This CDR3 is CASSRGQGNEQYF. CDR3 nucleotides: TGTGCCAGTAGTAGAGGACAAGGCAACGAGCAGTACTTC. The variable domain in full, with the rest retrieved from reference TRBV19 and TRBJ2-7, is DGGITQSPKYLFRKEGQNVTLSCEQNLNHDAMYWYRQDPGQGLRLIYYSQIVNDFQKGDIAEGYSVSREKKESFPLTVTSAQKNPTAFYLCASSRGQGNEQYFGPGTRLTVT.

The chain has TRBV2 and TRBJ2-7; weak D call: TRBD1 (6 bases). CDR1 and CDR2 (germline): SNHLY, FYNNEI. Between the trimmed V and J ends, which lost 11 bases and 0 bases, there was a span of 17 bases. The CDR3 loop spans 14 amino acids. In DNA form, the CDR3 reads TGTGCCGACCGACAGGCCACGAGCTCCTACGAGCAGTACTTC. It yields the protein CADRQATSSYEQYF.

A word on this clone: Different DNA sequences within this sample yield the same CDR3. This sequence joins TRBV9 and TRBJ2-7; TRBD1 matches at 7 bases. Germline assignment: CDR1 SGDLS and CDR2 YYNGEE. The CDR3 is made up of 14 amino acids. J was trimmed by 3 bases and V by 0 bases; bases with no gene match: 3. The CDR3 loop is CASSVGDRSYEQYF. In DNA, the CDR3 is TGTGCCAGCAGCGTAGGGGACAGAAGCTACGAGCAGTACTTC.

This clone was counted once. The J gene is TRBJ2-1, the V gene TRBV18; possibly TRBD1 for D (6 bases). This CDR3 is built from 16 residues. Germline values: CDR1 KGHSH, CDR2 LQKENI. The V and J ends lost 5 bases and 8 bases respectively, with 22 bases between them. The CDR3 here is CASSSPGTRGIDEQFF. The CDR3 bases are TGTGCCAGCTCATCTCCCGGGACAAGGGGGATCGATGAGCAGTTCTTC.

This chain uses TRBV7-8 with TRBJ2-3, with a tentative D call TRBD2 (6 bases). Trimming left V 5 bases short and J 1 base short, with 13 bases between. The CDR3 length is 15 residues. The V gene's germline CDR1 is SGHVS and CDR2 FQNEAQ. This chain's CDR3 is CASSLAGLRTDTQYF. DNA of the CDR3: TGTGCCAGCAGCCTGGCGGGACTTCGCACAGATACGCAGTATTTT.

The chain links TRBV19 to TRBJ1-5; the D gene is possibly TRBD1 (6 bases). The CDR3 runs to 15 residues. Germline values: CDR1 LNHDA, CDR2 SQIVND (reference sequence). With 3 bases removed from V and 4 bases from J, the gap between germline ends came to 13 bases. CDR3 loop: CASSMMGAGNQPQHF. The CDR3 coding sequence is TGTGCCAGTAGTATGATGGGGGCAGGTAATCAGCCCCAGCATTTT.

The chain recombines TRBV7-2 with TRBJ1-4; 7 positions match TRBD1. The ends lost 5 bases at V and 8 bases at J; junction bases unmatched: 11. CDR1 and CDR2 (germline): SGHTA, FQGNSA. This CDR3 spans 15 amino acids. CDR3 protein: CASSLQGGWGEKLFF. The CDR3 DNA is TGTGCCAGCAGCCTCCAGGGGGGATGGGGCGAAAAACTGTTTTTT.

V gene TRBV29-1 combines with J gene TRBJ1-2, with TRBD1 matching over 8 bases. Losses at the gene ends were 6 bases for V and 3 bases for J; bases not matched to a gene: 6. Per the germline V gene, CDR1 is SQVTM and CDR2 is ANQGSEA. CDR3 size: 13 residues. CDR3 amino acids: CSVSQGADYGYTF. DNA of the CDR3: TGCAGCGTCTCCCAGGGGGCCGACTATGGCTACACCTTC.

DNA for the CDR3: TGTGCCAGCACCTCGGTCTCCTATAATTCACCCCTCCACTTT. It is translated as CASTSVSYNSPLHF. The rearrangement uses TRBV7-9 and TRBJ1-6; D is undetermined. Germline CDR1 and CDR2: SEHNR and FQNEAQ (reference sequence). This CDR3 spans 14 amino acids. V was clipped by 7 bases and J by 0 bases, with 7 bases between them.

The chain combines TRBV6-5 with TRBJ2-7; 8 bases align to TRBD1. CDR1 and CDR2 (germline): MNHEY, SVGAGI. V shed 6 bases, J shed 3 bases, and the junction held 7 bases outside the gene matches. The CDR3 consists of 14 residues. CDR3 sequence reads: CASSQWTGIYEQYF. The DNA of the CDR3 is TGTGCCAGCAGCCAATGGACAGGGATCTACGAGCAGTACTTC.

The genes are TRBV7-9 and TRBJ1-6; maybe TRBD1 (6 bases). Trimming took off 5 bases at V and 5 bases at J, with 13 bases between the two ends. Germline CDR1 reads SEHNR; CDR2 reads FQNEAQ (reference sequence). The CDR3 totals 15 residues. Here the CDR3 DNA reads TGTGCCAGCAGCCCGGTGGACAGTCATAATTCACCCCTCCACTTT. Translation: CASSPVDSHNSPLHF.

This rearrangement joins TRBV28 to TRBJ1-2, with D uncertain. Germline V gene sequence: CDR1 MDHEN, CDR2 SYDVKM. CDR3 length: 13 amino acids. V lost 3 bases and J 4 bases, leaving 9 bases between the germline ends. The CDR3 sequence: CASSFPGGYGYTF. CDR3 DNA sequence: TGTGCCAGCAGTTTTCCAGGAGGCTATGGCTACACCTTC.

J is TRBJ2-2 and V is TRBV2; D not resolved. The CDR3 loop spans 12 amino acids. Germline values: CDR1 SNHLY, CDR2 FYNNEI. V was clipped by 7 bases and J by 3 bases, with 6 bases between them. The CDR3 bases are TGTGCCAGCACAGGTGACACCGGGGAGCTGTTTTTT. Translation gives CASTGDTGELFF.

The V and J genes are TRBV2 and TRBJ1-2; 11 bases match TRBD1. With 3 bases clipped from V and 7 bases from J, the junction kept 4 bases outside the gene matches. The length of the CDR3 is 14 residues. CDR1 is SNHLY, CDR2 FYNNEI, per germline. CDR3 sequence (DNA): TGTGCCAGCAGTGAGGAAGGACAGGGGGCTGGCTACACCTTC. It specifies CASSEEGQGAGYTF.